One and the same sample provided the 25 T cell receptor beta chains below, sequenced in a study of T cells in Graves' hyperthyroidism and ophthalmopathy. TCR beta CDR3 regions were amplified from RNA. TCR CDR3 underwent first-round RT-PCR with the HTBI primer set. TCRdb redid the calling of the multiplex PCR reads with MiXCR, one entry per CDR3 protein. The table includes a few hundred thousand distinct CDR3 sequences, roughly 14% detected once. Sequencing was carried out using blood. These receptors were collected from a young woman with Graves' hyperthyroidism that later progressed to Graves' ophthalmopathy.

In this sample, this clonotype turned up many times. The chain combines TRBV5-1 with TRBJ2-3; 9 nucleotides align to TRBD2. Germline CDR1 SGHRS, CDR2 YFSETQ. The CDR3 spans 16 residues. Unmatched junction bases numbered 6, after V lost 2 bases and J lost 2 bases. The CDR3 sequence is CASSFGPSGDTDTQYF. In DNA form, the CDR3 reads TGCGCCAGCAGCTTTGGGCCTAGCGGGGACACAGATACGCAGTATTTT. Using reference TRBV5-1 and TRBJ2-3 for the parts outside the CDR3, the full variable domain is KAGVTQTPRYLIKTRGQQVTLSCSPISGHRSVSWYQQTPGQGLQFLFEYFSETQRNKGNFPGRFSGRQFSNSRSEMNVSTLELGDSALYLCASSFGPSGDTDTQYFGPGTRLTVL.

This clonotype was seen at least ten times. The chain uses TRBV7-6 and TRBJ2-3; 9 nucleotides agree with TRBD2. The germline V gene encodes CDR1 SGHVS and CDR2 FNYEAQ. The CDR3 consists of 16 residues. The ends lost 2 bases at V and 2 bases at J; junction bases unmatched: 5. CDR3 sequence reads: CASSLSSGGLTDTQYF. The CDR3, as DNA: TGTGCCAGCAGCTTAAGTAGCGGGGGCCTCACAGATACGCAGTATTTT.

This clonotype was seen ten or more times. The rearrangement uses TRBV6-6 and TRBJ2-3; perhaps TRBD2 as D (6 bases). V gave up 0 bases and J gave up 4 bases, with 23 bases separating them. The CDR3 contains 19 residues. Looked up from germline, CDR1 is MNHNY and CDR2 is SVGAGI (reference sequence). CDR3 DNA: TGTGCCAGCAGTTACTCGATGCCGTCACGACTAGGCGTTTCAGATACGCAGTATTTT. This sequence encodes CASSYSMPSRLGVSDTQYF.

This clonotype was seen more than once but under ten times. The chain recombines TRBV28 with TRBJ2-3; no definite D call. This CDR3 comprises 13 residues. The germline V gene has CDR1 MDHEN and CDR2 SYDVKM. Trimming pared 10 bases from V and 0 bases from J, leaving 11 bases between. The CDR3 DNA follows: TGTGCCACCAAGGGCTTGAGCACAGATACGCAGTATTTT. It encodes CATKGLSTDTQYF.

V gene TRBV24-1 combines with J gene TRBJ2-1, with 10 positions matching TRBD2. The CDR3 sequence is 16 residues long. Germline CDR1 and CDR2: KGHDR and SFDVKD. J was trimmed by 8 bases and V by 3 bases; bases with no gene match: 9. The CDR3 protein is CATSDLQREGMDEQFF. In DNA, the CDR3 is TGTGCCACCAGTGATCTGCAGCGGGAGGGCATGGATGAGCAGTTCTTC.

This clonotype was detected ten times or more. The rearrangement joins TRBV2 to TRBJ1-2, with a tentative D call TRBD1 (6 bases). Looked up from germline, CDR1 is SNHLY and CDR2 is FYNNEI. V was pared by 7 bases and J by 3 bases, with 15 bases between. This CDR3 has 14 amino acids. The DNA for the CDR3 is TGTGCCAGCAAACAGACAGGCGCCGACTATGGCTACACCTTC. Encoded protein: CASKQTGADYGYTF. Combining the CDR3 with reference TRBV2 and TRBJ1-2 gives the whole variable domain EPEVTQTPSHQVTQMGQEVILRCVPISNHLYFYWYRQILGQKVEFLVSFYNNEISEKSEIFDDQFSVERPDGSNFTLKIRSTKLEDSAMYFCASKQTGADYGYTFGSGTRLTVV.

In this sample, this clonotype turned up a few times. This chain connects TRBV20-1 to TRBJ2-4, with 8 bases fitting TRBD1. Germline lookup yields CDR1 DFQATT and CDR2 SNEGSKA (reference sequence). V shed 7 bases and J 0 bases; nucleotides not matched to a gene: 5. The CDR3 runs to 14 residues. The DNA for the CDR3 is TGCAGTGGGACAGGGCCAATAGCCAAAAACATTCAGTACTTC. Its translation: CSGTGPIAKNIQYF.

This clonotype was picked up a small number of times. The V call is TRBV28, the J call TRBJ1-3, with D hard to call. The CDR3 extends over 15 amino acids. With 10 bases removed from V and 2 bases from J, the gap between germline ends came to 18 bases. The germline CDR1 and CDR2 sequences are MDHEN and SYDVKM. The CDR3 DNA is TGTGCCACCCAGGACGTTACGGGGACTGGAAACACCATATATTTT. Its protein is CATQDVTGTGNTIYF.

V is TRBV5-1 and J is TRBJ2-7; possible D gene TRBD1, 5 bases. V shed 4 bases and J shed 8 bases, with 13 bases lying between them. Germline CDR1 is SGHRS and CDR2 is YFSETQ. The CDR3 sequence is 12 residues long. CDR3 sequence reads: CASSNPQGQQYF. The CDR3, as DNA: TGCGCCAGCAGCAACCCGCAGGGCCAGCAGTACTTC.

This clonotype occurred many times. The chain links TRBV7-2 to TRBJ2-7; 13 bases line up with TRBD2. Germline V gene lookup returns CDR1 SGHTA and CDR2 FQGNSA. V lost 1 base, J lost 5 bases, and 5 bases stayed unmatched. The CDR3 is made up of 16 amino acids. CDR3 residues: CASSLGGTSGNHEQYF. CDR3 sequence (DNA): TGTGCCAGCAGCTTAGGGGGGACTAGCGGGAACCACGAGCAGTACTTC.

This clonotype came up a few times. This chain connects TRBV5-1 to TRBJ2-7; D is perhaps TRBD1 (6 bases). The V gene's germline CDR1 is SGHRS and CDR2 YFSETQ. Trimming removed 0 bases at V and 3 bases at J, with 10 bases between. This CDR3 comprises 14 residues. The CDR3 reads CASSLDGGYYEQYF. Written as DNA, the CDR3 is TGCGCCAGCAGCTTGGATGGGGGCTACTACGAGCAGTACTTC. Full variable domain (outside the CDR3, taken from reference TRBV5-1 and TRBJ2-7): KAGVTQTPRYLIKTRGQQVTLSCSPISGHRSVSWYQQTPGQGLQFLFEYFSETQRNKGNFPGRFSGRQFSNSRSEMNVSTLELGDSALYLCASSLDGGYYEQYFGPGTRLTVT.

This clonotype turned up a few times. This chain links TRBV19 with TRBJ1-5; 7 positions match TRBD1. With 10 bases clipped from V and 3 bases from J, the junction kept 12 bases outside the gene matches. Germline V gives CDR1 LNHDA, CDR2 SQIVND (reference sequence). The CDR3 covers 15 residues. The CDR3 here is CATAEPGQYNQPQHF. CDR3 coding DNA: TGTGCCACCGCCGAACCGGGACAGTACAATCAGCCCCAGCATTTT.

There are many counts of this clonotype. This chain connects TRBV3-1 to TRBJ2-1; no reliable D call. In germline, CDR1 is LGHDT, CDR2 YNNKEL (reference sequence). V was clipped by 1 base and J by 8 bases, with 12 bases between them. The CDR3 loop spans 14 amino acids. The CDR3 DNA sequence: TGTGCCAGCAGCCAAGGCCCAGCCCCAGATGAGCAGTTCTTC. This sequence encodes CASSQGPAPDEQFF.

Points on this clonotype: The conserved closing phenylalanine or tryptophan is absent in this CDR3, likely reflecting a read error. The chain employs TRBV29-1 and TRBJ1-4, with D uncertain. The CDR3 loop spans 15 amino acids. Per the germline V gene, CDR1 is SQVTM and CDR2 is ANQGSEA. Trimming cost V 4 bases and J 6 bases, with 18 bases left between them. The chain's CDR3 is CSVAPLREIDEKLFS. The CDR3 coding sequence is TGCAGCGTTGCTCCGTTGCGGGAGATTGATGAAAAACTGTTTTCT.

The CDR3 reads CASSQAVAGGPWNEQFF. The CDR3 nucleotides are TGCGCCAGCAGCCAAGCCGTAGCGGGAGGGCCCTGGAATGAGCAGTTCTTC. The chain uses TRBV4-1 and TRBJ2-1, with 11 bases aligning to TRBD2. V lost 1 base and J lost 7; bases outside the gene matches: 9. The CDR3 is made up of 17 amino acids. From germline, CDR1 is MGHRA and CDR2 YSYEKL.

This clonotype was found a few times. The rearrangement joins TRBV11-2 to TRBJ2-1; 8 bases fit TRBD2. The J segment lost 8 bases and the V segment lost 3 bases, leaving 9 bases of the junction unmatched. The CDR3 loop spans 15 amino acids. The germline CDR1 and CDR2 sequences are SGHAT and FQNNGV. The DNA for the CDR3 is TGTGCCAGCAGCTTTCGCGGGAGGCCCCGCGATGAGCAGTTCTTC. It encodes CASSFRGRPRDEQFF.

This clonotype has just a few counts. This sequence joins TRBV7-9 and TRBJ1-4; 9 bases line up with TRBD1. Germline lookup yields CDR1 SEHNR and CDR2 FQNEAQ (reference sequence). This CDR3 is 14 amino acids long. The junction had 6 bases not matched to a gene; V was cut back by 5 bases and J by 8 bases. The CDR3 coding sequence is TGTGCCAGCAGCCCCAGAACAGGGGGCGAAAAACTGTTTTTT. This gives the protein CASSPRTGGEKLFF.

This clonotype was detected ten times or more. This sequence joins TRBV28 and TRBJ2-3; 10 bases are shared with TRBD1. J lost 0 bases, V lost 1 base, and 13 bases had no gene match. CDR3 length: 20 amino acids. Germline V gene data show CDR1 as MDHEN and CDR2 as SYDVKM. CDR3 DNA: TGTGCCAGCAGTTTATTAACGGGATTGGGGGACAGGGGAAGCACAGATACGCAGTATTTT. Translating gives CASSLLTGLGDRGSTDTQYF. Together with reference TRBV28 and TRBJ2-3, the CDR3 gives the full variable domain: DVKVTQSSRYLVKRTGEKVFLECVQDMDHENMFWYRQDPGLGLRLIYFSYDVKMKEKGDIPEGYSVSREKKERFSLILESASTNQTSMYLCASSLLTGLGDRGSTDTQYFGPGTRLTVL.

This clonotype showed up just a few times. The rearrangement uses TRBV28 and TRBJ2-7; no reliable D call. The CDR3 has 13 residues. From germline, CDR1 is MDHEN and CDR2 SYDVKM. The V end was cut by 6 bases, the J end by 4 bases, with 13 bases between. This CDR3 reads CASRRPNSYEQYF. DNA of the CDR3: TGTGCCAGCAGACGGCCAAACTCGTACGAGCAGTACTTC.

This clonotype was seen ten or more times. The J gene is TRBJ2-7, the V gene TRBV27; 9 positions match TRBD1. Germline V CDR1 and CDR2: MNHEY, SMNVEV (reference sequence). V lost 6 bases and J lost 8; bases outside the gene matches: 11. The CDR3 covers 14 residues. The CDR3 bases are TGTGCCAGCAGCGGGTTCGGGACAGGGATCCAGCAGTACTTC. It is translated as CASSGFGTGIQQYF.

In this sample, this clonotype turned up many times. One end of the junction is discordant with germline, which a read error may explain. The chain combines TRBV7-7 with TRBJ2-3; D tentatively fits TRBD1 or TRBD2 (5 bases each). The V gene's germline CDR1 is SSHAT and CDR2 FNYEAQ (reference sequence). The CDR3 has 14 residues. The CDR3 bases are TGTGCTAGCAGCTCGGGACCTCGCACAGATACGCAGTATTTT. Its translation is CASSSGPRTDTQYF.

This CDR3 is CSARPGGTGAGELFF. DNA of the CDR3: TGCAGTGCCCGACCCGGCGGGACAGGGGCCGGGGAGCTGTTTTTT. The rearrangement joins TRBV20-1 to TRBJ2-2; TRBD1 matches 10 bases. Losses at the gene ends were 6 bases for V and 6 bases for J; bases not matched to a gene: 10. The CDR3 consists of 15 residues. CDR1 is DFQATT, CDR2 SNEGSKA, per germline (reference sequence).

The V gene is TRBV20-1, the J gene TRBJ2-7, with unresolved D. Germline V gene sequence: CDR1 DFQATT, CDR2 SNEGSKA (reference sequence). The V and J ends lost 4 bases and 2 bases respectively, with 15 bases between them. The CDR3 spans 14 residues. CDR3 sequence reads: CSAKGVDHTYEQYF. CDR3 nucleotide sequence: TGCAGTGCTAAGGGCGTAGACCATACCTACGAGCAGTACTTC.

This rearrangement joins TRBV27 to TRBJ1-2, with D possibly TRBD1 on 5 matching bases. The CDR3 has 14 amino acids. V was clipped by 5 bases and J by 4 bases, with 14 bases between them. CDR1 is MNHEY and CDR2 is SMNVEV in the germline V gene (reference sequence). The CDR3 is CASSPVGGTYGYTF. In nucleotides, the CDR3 is TGTGCCAGCAGTCCAGTCGGGGGGACCTATGGCTACACCTTC.

The rearrangement uses TRBV20-1 and TRBJ2-1, with 14 bases that match TRBD2. J was trimmed by 7 bases and V by 4 bases; bases with no gene match: 12. The CDR3 covers 17 residues. The germline V gene encodes CDR1 DFQATT and CDR2 SNEGSKA (reference sequence). The CDR3 DNA reads TGCAGTGCTACTGATACGGGACTAGCGGGAGTAAGGAATGAGCAGTTCTTC. It is translated as CSATDTGLAGVRNEQFF.